Listed here are 15 T cell receptor beta chains from one sample, sequenced in a study of shared clonotypes between healthy human individuals. Sequenced by immunoSEQ multiplex PCR; TCRdb stores in-frame clones only, minus some. The table shows some 2.1 million clones, with roughly 96% occurring only once. The sample was naive CD4+ T cells sorted from blood. The sample's subset: CD45RA+ positively selected. Receptors were obtained from a man aged 18 to 35 in good health.

The V and J genes are TRBV5-6 and TRBJ2-2; 8 bases are a match to TRBD1. The CDR3 sequence is 15 residues long. Germline CDR1 reads SGHDT; CDR2 reads YYEEEE. The ends lost 5 bases at V and 5 bases at J; junction bases unmatched: 8. CDR3 nucleotides: TGTGCCAGCAGTTCTCGACAGGGGAAGACCGGGGAGCTGTTTTTT. It translates to CASSSRQGKTGELFF.

The chain couples TRBV29-1 to TRBJ2-1; TRBD2 matches at 9 bases. Germline V gene sequence: CDR1 SQVTM, CDR2 ANQGSEA. CDR3 length: 14 residues. The junction had 6 bases not matched to a gene; V was cut back by 6 bases and J by 3 bases. The CDR3 DNA reads as TGCAGCGTGAAAGTTAGCGGGAGCTACAATGAGCAGTTCTTC. This gives the protein CSVKVSGSYNEQFF.

This rearrangement joins TRBV12-2 to TRBJ2-7; TRBD1, the D gene given by the table, was not confirmed from the DNA. TRBV12-2 is a listed pseudogene. CDR3 length equals 20 residues. The CDR3 nucleotides are TGTGCAAGTCGCCCTAGGACCCCGGAGCGCGGGACAGGGGACCCCTACGAGCAGTACTTC. Encoded protein: CASRPRTPERGTGDPYEQYF.

The chain uses TRBV30 and TRBJ2-5; D perhaps matches TRBD2 (6 bases). Germline values: CDR1 GTSNPN, CDR2 SVGIG (reference sequence). Trimming took off 1 base at V and 7 bases at J, with 13 bases between the two ends. CDR3 length: 13 amino acids. CDR3 region: CAWSGRGRGTQYF. The CDR3 nucleotides read TGTGCCTGGAGTGGGCGGGGCCGCGGGACCCAGTACTTC.

V is TRBV5-4 and J is TRBJ1-4, with D perhaps TRBD1 (6 bases). Germline loops: CDR1 SGHNT, CDR2 YYREEE (reference sequence). This CDR3 spans 15 amino acids. Trimming took off 0 bases at V and 5 bases at J, with 11 bases between the two ends. The CDR3 DNA reads as TGTGCCAGCAGCTTGGACACAGGGAGGAATGAAAAACTGTTTTTT. This codes for CASSLDTGRNEKLFF.

The genes are TRBV10-3 and TRBJ2-3; D gene ambiguous. The CDR3 is made up of 14 amino acids. The V end was cut by 3 bases, the J end by 2 bases, with 9 bases between. Germline V gene lookup returns CDR1 ENHRY and CDR2 SYGVKD. DNA of the CDR3: TGTGCCATCAGTGATAGGGCGGACACAGATACGCAGTATTTT. This translates into CAISDRADTDTQYF.

About this clone itself: Within the sample, other DNA sequences also encode this same CDR3. DNA for the CDR3: TGTGCCAGCAGAGGGACAGTAGAGACCCAGTACTTC. Translation gives CASRGTVETQYF. V and J are TRBV2 and TRBJ2-5; TRBD1 aligns across 7 bases. The CDR3 is 12 amino acids. Germline lookup yields CDR1 SNHLY and CDR2 FYNNEI. The V gene end was trimmed by 6 bases and the J gene end by 4 bases; junction bases not matched to a gene: 2.

The genes are TRBV5-6 and TRBJ2-5, with a weak D call TRBD1 (6 bases). Germline assignment: CDR1 SGHDT and CDR2 YYEEEE. V shed 1 base and J shed 5 bases, with 21 bases lying between them. The CDR3 spans 17 residues. The CDR3 spells CASSLWAGAAISETQYF. The DNA for the CDR3 is TGTGCCAGCAGCTTGTGGGCAGGGGCGGCTATTTCGGAGACCCAGTACTTC. The full variable domain, completed using reference TRBV5-6 and TRBJ2-5, is DAGVTQSPTHLIKTRGQQVTLRCSPKSGHDTVSWYQQALGQGPQFIFQYYEEEERQRGNFPDRFSGHQFPNYSSELNVNALLLGDSALYLCASSLWAGAAISETQYFGPGTRLLVL.

This chain connects TRBV7-3 to TRBJ2-5; TRBD2 aligns across 11 bases. With 4 bases clipped from V and 4 bases from J, the junction kept 8 bases outside the gene matches. Looked up from germline, CDR1 is SGHTA and CDR2 is FQGTGA. The CDR3 extends over 16 amino acids. The CDR3 bases are TGTGCCAGCAGCTCCAGCGGGACTAGCGGTTTAGAGACCCAGTACTTC. This encodes CASSSSGTSGLETQYF.

The rearrangement links TRBV18 to TRBJ1-1; D is uncertain. Trimming stripped 0 bases from V and 1 base from J, with 12 bases between. The CDR3 has 16 residues. Germline V gives CDR1 KGHSH, CDR2 LQKENI. CDR3 DNA: TGTGCCAGCTCACCACCTGGGAGGAACCGGAACACTGAAGCTTTCTTT. It encodes CASSPPGRNRNTEAFF.

This clone has only a few counts. V and J are TRBV19 and TRBJ1-5; D is unclear. CDR1 LNHDA and CDR2 SQIVND come from the germline V gene (reference sequence). The length of the CDR3 is 14 residues. The V gene lost 0 bases and the J gene lost 7 bases, with 10 bases spanning the gap. The CDR3 DNA reads as TGTGCCAGTAGTATAGATCTACTCACACAGCCCCAGCATTTT. It is translated as CASSIDLLTQPQHF.

The rearrangement links TRBV7-9 to TRBJ1-1, with D tentatively TRBD1 (5 bases). The CDR3 has 17 amino acids. V dropped 5 bases and J dropped 5 bases, with 24 bases sitting between them. Germline CDR1 and CDR2: SEHNR and FQNEAQ (reference sequence). The CDR3 protein is CASSRGSPRSEFTEAFF. The CDR3 DNA follows: TGTGCCAGCAGCCGGGGCTCTCCCAGGTCCGAGTTTACTGAAGCTTTCTTT.

This chain connects TRBV10-3 to TRBJ2-1; possible D gene TRBD1, 6 bases. V lost 4 bases and J lost 7, with 8 bases in between. The CDR3 has 12 amino acids. Germline CDR1 ENHRY, CDR2 SYGVKD. CDR3 coding DNA: TGTGCCATCAGTGGGACAGAAAATGAGCAGTTCTTC. It yields the protein CAISGTENEQFF.

This chain connects TRBV5-1 to TRBJ1-3; 7 bases fit TRBD1. V lost 2 bases and J lost 8; bases outside the gene matches: 19. Per germline, CDR1 SGHRS and CDR2 YFSETQ. The length of the CDR3 is 18 residues. The CDR3 DNA sequence: TGCGCCAGCAGCTTAGGTACAGGGGCAGTTCCAGCCAGTCACACCATATATTTT. It codes for CASSLGTGAVPASHTIYF.

This clone has more than one count but fewer than ten. The genes are TRBV7-9 and TRBJ1-6; the D is unclear. Germline CDR1 is SEHNR and CDR2 is FQNEAQ (reference sequence). With 6 bases removed from V and 7 bases from J, the gap between germline ends came to 10 bases. CDR3 length equals 13 residues. This CDR3 reads CASRPDGNSPLHF. The CDR3 DNA reads as TGTGCCAGCAGACCCGACGGGAATTCACCCCTCCACTTT.